A single sample gave rise to the 15 T cell receptor beta chains below, sequenced in a study of blood T cell repertoires in COVID-19. Only in-frame clones appear in the TCRdb table, and some are missing; sequencing was by immunoSEQ multiplex PCR. This table holds around 120,000 clones, over 75% found once. Sequencing used peripheral blood. Receptors were obtained from a man at least 80 years old with acute or convalescent COVID-19.

The chain links TRBV28 to TRBJ1-5; D not resolved. The CDR3 extends over 15 amino acids. Looked up from germline, CDR1 is MDHEN and CDR2 is SYDVKM. Between the trimmed V and J ends, which lost 8 bases and 0 bases, there was a span of 14 bases. The CDR3 DNA reads TGTGCCAGCCGGGGAGGTCTACATAGCAATCAGCCCCAGCATTTT. Translation gives CASRGGLHSNQPQHF.

The genes are TRBV5-1 and TRBJ1-1; possibly TRBD1 for D (6 bases). The CDR3 totals 13 residues. Germline CDR1 SGHRS, CDR2 YFSETQ. The germline V and J ends were trimmed by 4 bases and 2 bases, with 9 bases remaining between them. This CDR3 reads CASSLDSNTEAFF. The CDR3 DNA follows: TGCGCCAGCAGCCTGGACAGCAACACTGAAGCTTTCTTT. Using reference TRBV5-1 and TRBJ1-1 for the parts outside the CDR3, the full variable domain is KAGVTQTPRYLIKTRGQQVTLSCSPISGHRSVSWYQQTPGQGLQFLFEYFSETQRNKGNFPGRFSGRQFSNSRSEMNVSTLELGDSALYLCASSLDSNTEAFFGQGTRLTVV.

The chain is built from TRBV5-4 and TRBJ2-2; no reliable D call. This CDR3 is built from 14 residues. Germline CDR1 and CDR2: SGHNT and YYREEE (reference sequence). Trimming removed 0 bases at V and 6 bases at J, with 9 bases between. Here the CDR3 DNA reads TGTGCCAGCAGCTTGGCCGCGTCCTCCGGGGAGCTGTTTTTT. Translated: CASSLAASSGELFF.

The rearrangement uses TRBV15 and TRBJ1-2; possibly TRBD1 for D (6 bases). V gave up 7 bases and J gave up 8 bases, with 20 bases separating them. The CDR3 consists of 14 residues. Germline V lookup: CDR1 LNHNV, CDR2 YYDKDF (reference sequence). In DNA, the CDR3 is TGTGCCACCACCCGAGGCGGGGGCGAGGGGGGCTACACCTTC. Translation: CATTRGGGEGGYTF.

The chain joins TRBV6-5 to TRBJ2-1, with D maybe TRBD1 (6 bases). The germline V and J ends were trimmed by 8 bases and 9 bases, with 17 bases remaining between them. Per the germline V gene, CDR1 is MNHEY and CDR2 is SVGAGI. The CDR3 sequence is 13 residues long. The DNA of the CDR3 is TGTGCCAGCCTACAGGGCGCCCCTCTTGAGCAGTTCTTC. Translated: CASLQGAPLEQFF.

The genes are TRBV3-1 (or the pseudogene TRBV3-2) and TRBJ1-6, with D unresolved. This CDR3 region has 14 residues. Trimming shortened V by 2 bases and J by 7 bases, and 9 bases separated the two germline ends. CDR1 is LGHDT, CDR2 YNNKEL, per germline (reference sequence). The DNA for the CDR3 is TGTGCCAGCAGCCAACGGGGTGAGAATTCACCCCTCCACTTT. This codes for CASSQRGENSPLHF.

The chain recombines TRBV14 with TRBJ2-1, with 12 bases identical to TRBD2. V gave up 1 base and J gave up 7 bases; unmatched junction bases: 11. CDR1 is SGHDN and CDR2 is FVKESK in the germline V gene. The CDR3 is made up of 18 amino acids. The chain's CDR3 is CASSQVRTTSGRGNEQFF. The CDR3, as DNA: TGTGCCAGCAGCCAAGTAAGGACGACTAGCGGGAGAGGGAATGAGCAGTTCTTC.

The chain is built from TRBV19 and TRBJ2-2; the match to TRBD2 covers 8 bases. The CDR3 contains 14 residues. The junction had 12 bases not matched to a gene; V was cut back by 11 bases and J by 7 bases. CDR1 is LNHDA, CDR2 SQIVND, per germline (reference sequence). The CDR3 protein is CAARPGTSGGELFF. As DNA, the CDR3 is TGTGCCGCCCGCCCCGGGACTAGTGGCGGGGAGCTGTTTTTT.

CDR3 sequence: CASRDRRFTDTQYF. DNA of the CDR3: TGCGCCAGCAGAGACAGGAGGTTCACAGATACGCAGTATTTT. J is TRBJ2-3 and V is TRBV10-2, with TRBD1 as a possible D gene (6 bases). This CDR3 comprises 14 residues. Germline-derived CDR1 and CDR2 are WSHSY and SAAADI. V gave up 6 bases and J gave up 2 bases, with 12 bases separating them.

The rearrangement uses TRBV3-1 (or the pseudogene TRBV3-2) and TRBJ1-2; TRBD1 is a possible D gene (6 bases). CDR3 size: 12 residues. Trimming removed 4 bases at V and 6 bases at J, with 9 bases between. Germline assignment: CDR1 LGHDT and CDR2 YNNKEL (reference sequence). CDR3: CASSLGHDGYTF. The CDR3 region has the DNA TGTGCCAGCAGCCTGGGACATGATGGCTACACCTTC.

The V gene is TRBV5-4, the J gene TRBJ1-1; 7 nucleotides line up with TRBD1. This CDR3 spans 14 amino acids. Germline lookup yields CDR1 SGHNT and CDR2 YYREEE (reference sequence). After removal of 5 bases from V and 4 bases from J, the junction contained 8 bases not matched to a gene. CDR3 in amino acids: CASSPDPGGTEAFF. CDR3 DNA sequence: TGTGCCAGCAGTCCCGATCCAGGGGGCACTGAAGCTTTCTTT. Variable domain in full (rest from reference TRBV5-4 and TRBJ1-1): ETGVTQSPTHLIKTRGQQVTLRCSSQSGHNTVSWYQQALGQGPQFIFQYYREEENGRGNFPPRFSGLQFPNYSSELNVNALELDDSALYLCASSPDPGGTEAFFGQGTRLTVV.

The chain is built from TRBV12-5 and TRBJ1-1; the D gene is possibly TRBD1 (6 bases). In germline, CDR1 is LGHNT, CDR2 FRNRAP. The CDR3 totals 14 residues. Trimming stripped 7 bases from V and 3 bases from J, with 15 bases between. CDR3 region: CASAATGRYTEAFF. The CDR3 DNA reads as TGTGCTAGTGCCGCTACAGGGCGCTACACTGAAGCTTTCTTT.

V is TRBV12-3 or TRBV12-4 and J is TRBJ1-1; TRBD1 agrees at 8 bases. The ends lost 5 bases at V and 7 bases at J; junction bases unmatched: 3. CDR3 length equals 12 residues. DNA of the CDR3: TGTGCCAGCAGTCGGACAGGGCGTGAAGCTTTCTTT. Translation: CASSRTGREAFF.

The J gene is TRBJ2-1, the V gene TRBV19; TRBD2 aligns across 8 bases. Germline trimming cut 6 bases from V and 5 bases from J; bases unmatched to any gene: 12. This CDR3 is built from 16 residues. Germline V gene lookup returns CDR1 LNHDA and CDR2 SQIVND (reference sequence). The DNA of the CDR3 is TGTGCCAGTAGGGAAAGACTAGCGAGTTTGAACAATGAGCAGTTCTTC. This codes for CASRERLASLNNEQFF.

The V call is TRBV6-5, the J call TRBJ1-2; no clear D. The CDR3 extends over 16 amino acids. Germline-derived CDR1 and CDR2 are MNHEY and SVGAGI. Between the trimmed V and J ends, which lost 0 bases and 0 bases, there was a span of 11 bases. CDR3 sequence reads: CASSYSAVPSNYGYTF. The CDR3 DNA is TGTGCCAGCAGTTACTCGGCAGTGCCCTCTAACTATGGCTACACCTTC.